This TCR beta chain was sequenced for a study of T-cell memory formation after mild COVID-19. The germline V gene encodes CDR1 SGDLS and CDR2 YYNGEE. V was cut by 4 bases and J by 1 base, with 20 bases left in between. The CDR3 runs to 18 residues. TCRdb fed the 5' RACE reads into MiXCR, producing one record per CDR3 protein. Among under 250,000 distinct CDR3 sequences listed, roughly 10% were seen once. The receptor's source is a man aged 18 to 30 who had mild COVID-19 (a few samples of this study predate the infection). Cell type and time point are not known. The chain recombines TRBV9 with TRBJ2-2; the D gene is possibly TRBD1 (6 bases). Sequencing was carried out using PBMCs or a T cell subset sorted from them (not recorded which). The CDR3 DNA is TGTGCCAGCAGCATAGTTTCGGACAGCCTCGGGAACACCGGGGAGCTGTTTTTT. Its protein is CASSIVSDSLGNTGELFF. Using reference TRBV9 and TRBJ2-2 for the parts outside the CDR3, the full variable domain is DSGVTQTPKHLITATGQRVTLRCSPRSGDLSVYWYQQSLDQGLQFLIQYYNGEERAKGNILERFSAQQFPDLHSELNLSSLELGDSALYFCASSIVSDSLGNTGELFFGEGSRLTVL.